Reported below is one T cell receptor beta chain. Its antigen remains unknown. V shed 3 bases, J shed 4 bases, and the junction held 16 bases outside the gene matches. The CDR3 totals 18 residues. Germline V gene sequence: CDR1 MNHNS, CDR2 SASEGT. Time point noted: after dendritic cell vaccination, including at tumor progression/relapse. Clones were read by immunoSEQ multiplex PCR, and TCRdb kept only the in-frame ones, dropping some. Of about 9,200 clones listed, approximately 80% were seen once; the top ten hold about two fifths. The data stem from a study of glioma-infiltrating T cells after dendritic cell vaccination. General study points: The cohort had few patients with full blood and tumor sets.

The sequence came from a human donor with glioblastoma. The chain has TRBV6-1 and TRBJ2-3; 7 nucleotides agree with TRBD2. Source: blood, taken after dendritic cell vaccination. The DNA for the CDR3 is TGTGCCAGCAGTGACCTCAAAAGGGGAGGGATGGCCCCAGATACGCAGTATTTT. As protein: CASSDLKRGGMAPDTQYF.